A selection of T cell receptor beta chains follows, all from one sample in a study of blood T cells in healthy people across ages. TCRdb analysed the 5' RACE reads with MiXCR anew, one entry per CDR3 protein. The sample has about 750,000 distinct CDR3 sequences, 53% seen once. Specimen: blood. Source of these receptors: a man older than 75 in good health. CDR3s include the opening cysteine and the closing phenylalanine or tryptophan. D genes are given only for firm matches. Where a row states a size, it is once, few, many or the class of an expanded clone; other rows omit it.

CDR3aa: CASSEGGGPRYHEQYF
CDR3nt: TGTGCCAGCAGTGAAGGTGGGGGTCCTAGATACCATGAGCAGTACTTC
v_gene: TRBV2
abundance: .
d_gene: .
j_gene: TRBJ2-7

CDR3aa: CASSLTGTSGLPFPYEQYF
CDR3nt: TGTGCCAGCAGCTTAACAGGGACTAGCGGTTTACCTTTTCCCTACGAGCAGTACTTC
v_gene: TRBV7-2
abundance: .
d_gene: TRBD2
j_gene: TRBJ2-7

CDR3aa: CSASQPRAIQETQYF
CDR3nt: TGCAGTGCTAGTCAGCCCCGAGCCATCCAAGAGACCCAGTACTTC
v_gene: TRBV20-1
abundance: .
d_gene: .
j_gene: TRBJ2-5

CDR3aa: CSARTTTSGISDTQYF
CDR3nt: TGCAGTGCTAGAACTACGACTAGCGGGATATCAGATACGCAGTATTTT
v_gene: TRBV20-1
abundance: .
d_gene: TRBD2
j_gene: TRBJ2-3

CDR3aa: CSVTPGTGNYEQYF
CDR3nt: TGCAGCGTTACCCCCGGGACAGGCAACTACGAGCAGTACTTC
v_gene: TRBV29-1
abundance: few
d_gene: TRBD1
j_gene: TRBJ2-7

CDR3aa: CASSLYGTGGGNYGYTF
CDR3nt: TGTGCCAGCAGCTTATACGGCACAGGGGGGGGAAACTATGGCTACACCTTC
v_gene: TRBV11-2
abundance: .
d_gene: TRBD1
j_gene: TRBJ1-2

CDR3aa: CASSSRLRGNGYTF
CDR3nt: TGTGCCAGCAGCTCTCGACTGCGGGGGAATGGCTACACCTTC
v_gene: TRBV7-2
abundance: .
d_gene: .
j_gene: TRBJ1-2

CDR3aa: CASSSAGATNEKLFF
CDR3nt: TGCGCCAGCAGCTCCGCAGGGGCAACTAATGAAAAACTGTTTTTT
v_gene: TRBV5-1
abundance: few
d_gene: .
j_gene: TRBJ1-4

CDR3aa: CASSSRVSGANVLTF
CDR3nt: TGTGCCAGCAGCTCGAGGGTGTCTGGGGCCAACGTCCTGACTTTC
v_gene: TRBV9
abundance: many
d_gene: .
j_gene: TRBJ2-6

CDR3aa: CASLGLAGGNSYNEQFF
CDR3nt: TGTGCCAGCCTCGGACTAGCGGGAGGGAATTCCTACAATGAGCAGTTCTTC
v_gene: TRBV2
abundance: .
d_gene: TRBD2
j_gene: TRBJ2-1

CDR3aa: CAISEVYEQYF
CDR3nt: TGTGCCATCAGTGAAGTCTACGAGCAGTACTTC
v_gene: TRBV10-3
abundance: .
d_gene: .
j_gene: TRBJ2-7

CDR3aa: CASSQGKGGNEQYF
CDR3nt: TGTGCCAGCAGCCAAGGAAAGGGTGGGAATGAGCAGTACTTC
v_gene: TRBV3-1
abundance: .
d_gene: .
j_gene: TRBJ2-5

CDR3aa: CASSAHRGTNTEAFF
CDR3nt: TGTGCCAGCAGTGCTCACAGGGGGACGAACACTGAAGCTTTCTTT
v_gene: TRBV27
abundance: .
d_gene: TRBD1
j_gene: TRBJ1-1

CDR3aa: CASSNSGLAGAHRYAYF
CDR3nt: TGTGCCAGCAGTAACAGCGGACTAGCGGGAGCGCACAGATACGCGTATTTT
v_gene: TRBV6-1
abundance: few
d_gene: TRBD2
j_gene: TRBJ2-3

CDR3aa: CASSQRHEQYF
CDR3nt: TGTGCCAGCAGCCAAAGACACGAGCAGTACTTC
v_gene: TRBV3-1
abundance: many
d_gene: .
j_gene: TRBJ2-7

CDR3aa: CSARDPGGTNEKLFF
CDR3nt: TGCAGTGCTAGAGACCCAGGGGGGACTAATGAAAAACTGTTTTTT
v_gene: TRBV20-1
abundance: .
d_gene: TRBD1
j_gene: TRBJ1-4

CDR3aa: CASSLEASGTTTDTQYF
CDR3nt: TGTGCCAGCAGCTTAGAGGCTAGCGGGACCACCACAGATACGCAGTATTTT
v_gene: TRBV7-2
abundance: .
d_gene: TRBD2
j_gene: TRBJ2-3

CDR3aa: CASTAREKLFF
CDR3nt: TGTGCCAGTACAGCCAGAGAAAAACTGTTTTTT
v_gene: TRBV28
abundance: .
d_gene: .
j_gene: TRBJ1-4

CDR3aa: CASSPIGGSGYPYEQYF
CDR3nt: TGTGCCAGCAGCCCTATAGGTGGTAGCGGGTACCCCTACGAGCAGTACTTC
v_gene: TRBV7-2
abundance: .
d_gene: TRBD2
j_gene: TRBJ2-7

CDR3aa: CSASPSRGEPNEQFF
CDR3nt: TGCAGTGCCAGCCCGAGCAGGGGGGAACCTAATGAGCAGTTCTTC
v_gene: TRBV20-1
abundance: .
d_gene: .
j_gene: TRBJ2-1

CDR3aa: CASSATRTTQYF
CDR3nt: TGTGCCAGCAGTGCGACTAGAACGACCCAGTACTTC
v_gene: TRBV12-3/TRBV12-4
abundance: .
d_gene: .
j_gene: TRBJ2-5

CDR3aa: CASSQDPDGTTLYALYF
CDR3nt: TGCGCCAGCAGCCAAGATCCGGACGGGACCACCCTATACGCGTTGTATTTT
v_gene: TRBV4-1
abundance: .
d_gene: .
j_gene: TRBJ2-3

CDR3aa: CASSTVQGNNEQYF
CDR3nt: TGCGCCAGCAGCACCGTACAGGGGAACAACGAGCAGTACTTC
v_gene: TRBV5-1
abundance: .
d_gene: TRBD1
j_gene: TRBJ2-7

CDR3aa: CASSLYGSGSNEQFF
CDR3nt: TGTGCCAGCAGCTTGTATGGTAGCGGGAGTAATGAGCAGTTCTTC
v_gene: TRBV5-6
abundance: .
d_gene: TRBD2
j_gene: TRBJ2-1

CDR3aa: CASRNPRDRVHINYGYTF
CDR3nt: TGCGCCAGCAGAAACCCCCGGGACAGGGTTCACATCAACTATGGCTACACCTTC
v_gene: TRBV5-1
abundance: few
d_gene: TRBD1
j_gene: TRBJ1-2

CDR3aa: CSASQGAEQPQHF
CDR3nt: TGCAGTGCCTCCCAGGGGGCTGAACAGCCCCAGCATTTT
v_gene: TRBV20-1
abundance: once
d_gene: TRBD1
j_gene: TRBJ1-5

CDR3aa: CASSLWDPLGAFF
CDR3nt: TGCGCCAGCAGCTTGTGGGATCCCCTTGGAGCTTTCTTT
v_gene: TRBV5-1
abundance: few
d_gene: .
j_gene: TRBJ1-1

CDR3aa: CSVGGNQPQHF
CDR3nt: TGCAGCGTTGGGGGGAATCAGCCCCAGCATTTT
v_gene: TRBV29-1
abundance: .
d_gene: .
j_gene: TRBJ1-5

CDR3aa: CSARPATGGSYEQYF
CDR3nt: TGCAGTGCTAGACCAGCGACAGGAGGCTCCTACGAGCAGTACTTC
v_gene: TRBV20-1
abundance: .
d_gene: .
j_gene: TRBJ2-7

CDR3aa: CSVAGRTGDGNGYTF
CDR3nt: TGCAGCGTTGCCGGTCGGACAGGGGACGGAAATGGCTACACCTTC
v_gene: TRBV29-1
abundance: few
d_gene: TRBD1
j_gene: TRBJ1-2